This TCR beta chain was observed in a study of metastatic and nonmetastatic thyroid tumors. About the study: Patients with malignant and benign thyroid disease provided blood and tumor or nodule tissue, whose repertoires were compared. Study results and caveats: For both blood and tumor, malignant thyroid tumors reportedly showed significantly higher TCR beta diversity than benign nodules did.

CDR1 and CDR2 from the germline V gene are LNHDA and SQIVND (reference sequence). CDR3 size: 15 residues. Among the patients, none had received any treatment before thyroid surgery. TCRdb reprocessed the PCR reads using MiXCR. The data contain about 6,500 clones, under 45% of them singletons. Turning to this clone: Antigen specificity is unknown. The junction does not match germline at one end; this may be a read error. Other DNA sequences in this sample translate to the same CDR3.

Sequencing used tumor tissue. This clonotype was sampled from a female donor with papillary thyroid cancer or a benign thyroid nodule (not recorded which). Some clones in this sample may be carry-over from other donors' samples. The rearrangement links TRBV19 to TRBJ1-5; D possibly corresponds to TRBD1 (6 bases). The CDR3 nucleotides are TGTGCCAGTAGTATAGGGGACATAATCAATCAGCCACAGCATTTT. Residues: CASSIGDIINQPQHF.